This T cell receptor (beta chain) comes out of a study of shared T cell receptors in the human thymus. Germline CDR1 is LGHNA and CDR2 is YSLEER. The CDR3 runs to 13 residues. V gave up 4 bases and J gave up 4 bases, with 8 bases separating them. Repertoires were generated with immunoSEQ multiplex PCR, while TCRdb's copy carries only in-frame clones and drops some. Among 65,000 to 70,000 clones listed, 90% to 95% were seen once. This chain uses TRBV4-3 with TRBJ2-1; D not resolved. The source material was thymocytes. This TCR derives from a human donor. The CDR3 loop is CASSRSGYNEQFF. CDR3 DNA: TGCGCCAGCAGCCGGAGTGGGTACAATGAGCAGTTCTTC.